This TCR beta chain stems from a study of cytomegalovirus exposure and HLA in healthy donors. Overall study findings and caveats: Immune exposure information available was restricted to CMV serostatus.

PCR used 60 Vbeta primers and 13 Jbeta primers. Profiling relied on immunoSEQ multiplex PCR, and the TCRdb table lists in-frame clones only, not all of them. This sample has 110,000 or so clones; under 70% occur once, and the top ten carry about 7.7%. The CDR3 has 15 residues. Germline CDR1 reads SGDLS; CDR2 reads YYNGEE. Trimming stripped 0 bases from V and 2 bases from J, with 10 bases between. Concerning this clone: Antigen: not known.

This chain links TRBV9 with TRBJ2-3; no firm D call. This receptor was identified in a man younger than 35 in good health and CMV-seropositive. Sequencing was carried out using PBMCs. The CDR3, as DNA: TGTGCCAGCAGCGTAGAAGGTAGCCTCACAGATACGCAGTATTTT. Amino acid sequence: CASSVEGSLTDTQYF. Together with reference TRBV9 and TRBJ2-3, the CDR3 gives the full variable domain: DSGVTQTPKHLITATGQRVTLRCSPRSGDLSVYWYQQSLDQGLQFLIQYYNGEERAKGNILERFSAQQFPDLHSELNLSSLELGDSALYFCASSVEGSLTDTQYFGPGTRLTVL.